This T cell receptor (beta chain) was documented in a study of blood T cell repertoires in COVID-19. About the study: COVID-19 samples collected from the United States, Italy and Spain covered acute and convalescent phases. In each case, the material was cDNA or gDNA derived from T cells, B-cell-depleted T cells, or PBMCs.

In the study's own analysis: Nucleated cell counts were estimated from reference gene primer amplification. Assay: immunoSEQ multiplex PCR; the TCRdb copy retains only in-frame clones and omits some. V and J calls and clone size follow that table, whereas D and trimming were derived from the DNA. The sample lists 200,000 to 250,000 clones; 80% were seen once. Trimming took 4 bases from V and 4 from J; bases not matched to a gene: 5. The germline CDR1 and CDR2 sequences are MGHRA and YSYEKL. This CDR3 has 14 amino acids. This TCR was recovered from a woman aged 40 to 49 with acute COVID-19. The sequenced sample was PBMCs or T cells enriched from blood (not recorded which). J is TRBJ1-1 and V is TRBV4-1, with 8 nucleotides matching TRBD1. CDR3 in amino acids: CASSLGQAGTEAFF. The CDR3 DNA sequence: TGCGCCAGCAGCCTGGGACAGGCGGGCACTGAAGCTTTCTTT.